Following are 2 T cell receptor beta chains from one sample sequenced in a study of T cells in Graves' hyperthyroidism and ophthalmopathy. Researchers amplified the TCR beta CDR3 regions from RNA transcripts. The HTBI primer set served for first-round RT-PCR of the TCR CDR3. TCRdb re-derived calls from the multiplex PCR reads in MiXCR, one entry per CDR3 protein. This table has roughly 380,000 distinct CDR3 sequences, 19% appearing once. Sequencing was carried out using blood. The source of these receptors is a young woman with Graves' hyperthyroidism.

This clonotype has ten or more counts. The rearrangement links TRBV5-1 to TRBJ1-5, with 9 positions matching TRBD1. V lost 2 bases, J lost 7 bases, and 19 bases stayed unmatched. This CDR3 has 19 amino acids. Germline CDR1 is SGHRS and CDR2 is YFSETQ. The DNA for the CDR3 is TGCGCCAGCAGCTTACCGGGACAGGGTAAACCCTCCACGGAACAGCCCCAGCATTTT. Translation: CASSLPGQGKPSTEQPQHF.

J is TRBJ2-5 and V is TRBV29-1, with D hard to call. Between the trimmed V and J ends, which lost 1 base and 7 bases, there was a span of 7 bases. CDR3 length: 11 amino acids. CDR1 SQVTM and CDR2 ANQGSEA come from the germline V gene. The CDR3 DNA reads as TGCAGCGTTGAAGCGGTCCGGACCCAGTACTTC. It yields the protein CSVEAVRTQYF.